These T cell receptor beta chains were read from a single sample in a study of blood T cell repertoires in COVID-19. Profiling relied on immunoSEQ multiplex PCR, and the TCRdb table lists in-frame clones only, not all of them. The sample shows roughly 220,000 clones, roughly 80% of them seen only once. The sample taken for sequencing was peripheral blood. Receptors originate from a woman between 65 and 79 years old with acute or convalescent COVID-19. Both conserved end residues are part of each CDR3. A D gene is named only where the DNA matches it firmly. The listing skips clone size in some rows; elsewhere it reads once, few, many or a size class.

>.|TRBD1|15|TRBV6-5|TRBJ2-7
TGTGCCAGCAGTCCCCGGGACAGGGTGAGCGACGAGCAGTACTTC
CASSPRDRVSDEQYF
>.|TRBD1|15|TRBV7-9|TRBJ1-2
TGTGCCAGCAGCTTAGTTCAGGGGGCGAGTGAAGGCTACACCTTC
CASSLVQGASEGYTF
>.|.|14|TRBV28|TRBJ1-1
TGTGCCAGCAGTATTCCCGGGAGCTACACTGAAGCTTTCTTT
CASSIPGSYTEAFF
>.|TRBD2|14|TRBV29-1|TRBJ2-1
TGCAGCGTTGATGGGACTAGCGGATTGGGTGAGCAGTTCTTC
CSVDGTSGLGEQFF
>.|TRBD1|17|TRBV6-2/TRBV6-3|TRBJ1-6
TGTGCCAGCAGTTACTCGATGGGACAGGGATCGGGGTCACCCCTCCACTTT
CASSYSMGQGSGSPLHF
>.|TRBD1|18|TRBV28|TRBJ1-5
TGTGCCAGCAGTTTCGGGGGGCTGCGGGACAGGGCAAATCAGCCCCAGCATTTT
CASSFGGLRDRANQPQHF
>few|TRBD2|16|TRBV5-1|TRBJ2-1
TGCGCCAGCACCTTCCCGGGACTAAGCTCCTACAATGAGCAGTTCTTC
CASTFPGLSSYNEQFF
>.|.|13|TRBV25-1|TRBJ1-2
TGTGCCAGCAGTGACTCAATTCACAATGGCTACACCTTC
CASSDSIHNGYTF
>.|.|16|TRBV5-1|TRBJ1-6
TGCGCCAGCAGCTCTGGGGACACTGGGTGGAATTCACCCCTCCACTTT
CASSSGDTGWNSPLHF
>.|.|12|TRBV3-1/TRBV3-2|TRBJ1-3
TGTGCCAGCAGCCCGCTAGGAAACACCATATATTTT
CASSPLGNTIYF
>.|TRBD1|16|TRBV9|TRBJ1-3
TGTGCCAGCAGCTCGCTGCAGGGGGTCCCTGGAAACACCATATATTTT
CASSSLQGVPGNTIYF